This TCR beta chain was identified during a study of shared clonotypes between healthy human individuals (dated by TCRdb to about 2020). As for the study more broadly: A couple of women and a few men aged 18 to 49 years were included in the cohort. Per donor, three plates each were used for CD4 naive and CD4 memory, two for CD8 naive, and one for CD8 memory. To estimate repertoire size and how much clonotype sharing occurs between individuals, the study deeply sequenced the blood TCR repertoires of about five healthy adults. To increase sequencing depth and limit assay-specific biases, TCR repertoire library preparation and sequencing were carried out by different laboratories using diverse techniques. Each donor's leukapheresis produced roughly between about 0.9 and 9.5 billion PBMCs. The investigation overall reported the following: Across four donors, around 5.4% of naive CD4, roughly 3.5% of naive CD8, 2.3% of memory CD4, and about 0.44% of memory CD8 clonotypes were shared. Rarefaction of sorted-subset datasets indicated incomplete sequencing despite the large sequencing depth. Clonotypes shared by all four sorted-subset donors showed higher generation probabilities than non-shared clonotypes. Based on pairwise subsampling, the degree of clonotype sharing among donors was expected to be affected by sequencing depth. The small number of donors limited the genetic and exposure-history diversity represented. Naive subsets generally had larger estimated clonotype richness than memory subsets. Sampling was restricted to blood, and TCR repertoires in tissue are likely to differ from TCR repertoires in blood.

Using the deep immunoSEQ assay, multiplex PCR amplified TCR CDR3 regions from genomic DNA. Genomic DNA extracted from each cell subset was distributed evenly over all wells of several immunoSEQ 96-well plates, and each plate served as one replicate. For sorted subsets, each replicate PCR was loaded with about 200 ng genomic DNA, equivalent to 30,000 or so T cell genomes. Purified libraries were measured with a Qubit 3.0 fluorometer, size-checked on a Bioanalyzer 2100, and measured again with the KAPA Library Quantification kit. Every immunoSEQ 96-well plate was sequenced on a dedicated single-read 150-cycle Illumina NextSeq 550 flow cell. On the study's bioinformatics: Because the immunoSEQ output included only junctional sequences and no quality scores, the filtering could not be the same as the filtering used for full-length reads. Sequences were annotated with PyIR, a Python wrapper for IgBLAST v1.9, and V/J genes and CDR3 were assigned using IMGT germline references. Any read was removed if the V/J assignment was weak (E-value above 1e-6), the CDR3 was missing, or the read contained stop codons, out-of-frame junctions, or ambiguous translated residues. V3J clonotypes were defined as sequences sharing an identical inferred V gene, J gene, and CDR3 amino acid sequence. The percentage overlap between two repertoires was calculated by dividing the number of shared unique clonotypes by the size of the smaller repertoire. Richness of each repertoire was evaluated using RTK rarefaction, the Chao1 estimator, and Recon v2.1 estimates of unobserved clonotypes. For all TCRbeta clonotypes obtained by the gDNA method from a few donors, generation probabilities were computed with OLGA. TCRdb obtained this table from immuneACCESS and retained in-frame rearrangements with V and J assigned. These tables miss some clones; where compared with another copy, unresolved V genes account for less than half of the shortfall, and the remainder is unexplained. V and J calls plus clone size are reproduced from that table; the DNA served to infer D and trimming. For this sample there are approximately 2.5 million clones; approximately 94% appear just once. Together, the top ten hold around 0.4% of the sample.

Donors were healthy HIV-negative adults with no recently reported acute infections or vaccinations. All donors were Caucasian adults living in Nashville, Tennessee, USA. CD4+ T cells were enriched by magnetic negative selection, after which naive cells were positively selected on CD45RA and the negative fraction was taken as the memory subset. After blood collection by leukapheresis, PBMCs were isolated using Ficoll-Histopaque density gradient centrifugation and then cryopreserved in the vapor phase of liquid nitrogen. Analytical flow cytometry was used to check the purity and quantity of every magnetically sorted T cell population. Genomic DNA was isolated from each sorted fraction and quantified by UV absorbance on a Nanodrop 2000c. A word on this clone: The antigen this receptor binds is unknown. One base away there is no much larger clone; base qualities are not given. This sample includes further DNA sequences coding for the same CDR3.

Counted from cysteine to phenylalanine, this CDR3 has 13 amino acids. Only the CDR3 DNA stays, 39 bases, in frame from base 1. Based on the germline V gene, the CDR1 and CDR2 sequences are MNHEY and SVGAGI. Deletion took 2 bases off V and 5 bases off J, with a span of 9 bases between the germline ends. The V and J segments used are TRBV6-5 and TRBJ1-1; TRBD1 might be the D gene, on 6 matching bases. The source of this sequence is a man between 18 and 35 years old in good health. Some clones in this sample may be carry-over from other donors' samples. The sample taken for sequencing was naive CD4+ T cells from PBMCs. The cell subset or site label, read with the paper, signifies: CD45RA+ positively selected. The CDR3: CASSYRGGTEAFF. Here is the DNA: TGTGCCAGCAGTTACAGGGGGGGGACTGAAGCTTTCTTT.